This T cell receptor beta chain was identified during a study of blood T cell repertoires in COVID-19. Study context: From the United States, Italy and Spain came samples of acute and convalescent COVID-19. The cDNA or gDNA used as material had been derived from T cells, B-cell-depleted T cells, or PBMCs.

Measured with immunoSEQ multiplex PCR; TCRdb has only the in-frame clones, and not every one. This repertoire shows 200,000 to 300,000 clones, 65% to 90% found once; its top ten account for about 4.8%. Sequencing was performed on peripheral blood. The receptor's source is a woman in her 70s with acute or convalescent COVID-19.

The CDR3 here is CASRRQGLDQPQHF. The CDR3, as DNA: TGTGCCAGCAGGCGTCAGGGGCTGGATCAGCCCCAGCATTTT. The V and J genes are TRBV5-6 and TRBJ1-5; perhaps TRBD1 as D (6 bases). Per germline, CDR1 SGHDT and CDR2 YYEEEE. V lost 5 bases and J lost 5, with 14 bases in between. The CDR3 covers 14 residues.